The 19 T cell receptor beta chains below come from one sample, sequenced in a study of blood T cell repertoires in COVID-19. TCRdb's copy holds only in-frame clones and misses some; the assay was immunoSEQ multiplex PCR. The sample shows over 85,000 clones, over 75% of them seen only once. Sequenced: peripheral blood. These receptors were obtained from a human donor in a cohort sampled during active COVID-19.

This chain connects TRBV25-1 to TRBJ2-5; TRBD2 matches at 11 bases. CDR1 is MGHDK and CDR2 is SYGVNS in the germline V gene. Trimming took 2 bases from V and 7 from J; bases not matched to a gene: 9. The CDR3 extends over 16 amino acids. The CDR3 nucleotides read TGTGCCAGCAGTGAAGTGGCTAGCGGGAGGCCGTGGACCCAGTACTTC. Translation gives CASSEVASGRPWTQYF.

The genes are TRBV19 and TRBJ1-2, with 7 nucleotides matching TRBD1. The CDR3 is 12 amino acids. The germline V gene encodes CDR1 LNHDA and CDR2 SQIVND (reference sequence). V lost 6 bases to trimming and J lost 5 bases; unmatched junction nucleotides: 3. CDR3 residues: CASRKGAYGYTF. In nucleotides, the CDR3 is TGTGCCAGTAGAAAGGGGGCGTATGGCTACACCTTC.

The V gene is TRBV6-5, the J gene TRBJ2-7; TRBD2 aligns across 7 bases. The CDR3 contains 13 residues. V shed 6 bases and J 9 bases; nucleotides not matched to a gene: 11. Germline lookup yields CDR1 MNHEY and CDR2 SVGAGI. The DNA of the CDR3 is TGTGCCAGCAGGCCCCGGGGGGAAGGTGTGCAGTACTTC. This translates into CASRPRGEGVQYF.

The chain combines TRBV7-3 with TRBJ2-7; 9 bases match TRBD1. This CDR3 region has 15 residues. Trimming cost V 3 bases and J 4 bases; bases outside gene matches: 7. Germline loops: CDR1 SGHTA, CDR2 FQGTGA. The CDR3 sequence is CASSLAGTGRYEQYF. CDR3 DNA sequence: TGTGCCAGCAGCTTGGCGGGGACAGGGAGATACGAGCAGTACTTC.

This chain links TRBV6-6 with TRBJ2-5; D perhaps matches TRBD1 (6 bases). V lost 8 bases and J 4 bases, leaving 20 bases between the germline ends. The CDR3 loop spans 15 amino acids. CDR1 is MNHNY, CDR2 SVGAGI, per germline (reference sequence). Here the CDR3 DNA reads TGTGCCAGCCAAAACCTCGGACAGCCTCCAGAGACCCAGTACTTC. Amino acids: CASQNLGQPPETQYF.

The chain joins TRBV7-7 to TRBJ1-5, with 7 nucleotides matching TRBD1. Germline V gene lookup returns CDR1 SSHAT and CDR2 FNYEAQ (reference sequence). After removal of 4 bases from V and 11 bases from J, the junction contained 14 bases not matched to a gene. The CDR3 spans 15 residues. The CDR3 DNA is TGTGCCAGCAGCTCCAAAGATTTACAGGGGAAGACCCAGCATTTT. Translated, it gives CASSSKDLQGKTQHF.

The chain has TRBV19 and TRBJ2-7; 8 positions match TRBD1. V shed 3 bases and J 5 bases; nucleotides not matched to a gene: 3. The CDR3 is 13 residues long. CDR1 and CDR2 from the germline V gene are LNHDA and SQIVND (reference sequence). The CDR3, as DNA: TGTGCCAGTAGTATCGTGACAGGGGACGAGCAGTACTTC. Residues: CASSIVTGDEQYF.

Regarding this clone: The CDR3 carries no conserved terminal phenylalanine or tryptophan, so it likely arises from a read error. The DNA is left out, because the CDR3 cannot be placed on it with certainty; the CDR3 is given as TCRdb lists it. The rearrangement uses TRBV7-8 and TRBJ1-2; TRBD1 is the table's D call and was not checked against the DNA. The CDR3 spans 12 residues, counting both ends. Germline V CDR1 and CDR2: SGHVS, FQNEAQ. CDR3 region: CASSTPPGGPLG.

The chain has TRBV4-1 and TRBJ2-3; 7 bases are a match to TRBD1. With V trimmed by 4 bases and J by 1 base, 5 bases remained unmatched. The CDR3 has 15 residues. CDR1 MGHRA and CDR2 YSYEKL come from the germline V gene. The CDR3 protein is CASSPRQGRTDTQYF. DNA for the CDR3: TGCGCCAGCAGCCCCAGACAGGGTCGCACAGATACGCAGTATTTT.

The chain carries TRBV6-4 and TRBJ2-6; D is uncertain. The CDR3 extends over 15 amino acids. Per germline, CDR1 MRHNA and CDR2 SNTAGT. Deletions cut 4 bases from V and 4 bases from J, with 11 bases between. The CDR3 sequence is CASSAGTTGANVLTF. The DNA for the CDR3 is TGTGCCAGCAGTGCTGGTACAACGGGGGCCAACGTCCTGACTTTC.

The chain joins TRBV5-1 to TRBJ2-6, with D possibly matching TRBD1 (6 bases). CDR1 is SGHRS and CDR2 is YFSETQ in the germline V gene. The CDR3 spans 15 residues. The V gene lost 2 bases and the J gene lost 0 bases, with 6 bases spanning the gap. This CDR3 reads CASSLQGSGANVLTF. CDR3 DNA sequence: TGCGCCAGCAGCTTACAGGGCTCTGGGGCCAACGTCCTGACTTTC.

The chain carries TRBV27 and TRBJ1-5; no definite D call. Trimming removed 4 bases at V and 0 bases at J, with 22 bases between. CDR1 and CDR2 (germline): MNHEY, SMNVEV (reference sequence). The CDR3 extends over 19 amino acids. The DNA of the CDR3 is TGTGCCAGCAGTTCCGCCTATCGGATAAGTGACTATAGCAATCAGCCCCAGCATTTT. Its translation: CASSSAYRISDYSNQPQHF.

The V gene is TRBV7-6, the J gene TRBJ1-3; 7 positions agree with TRBD1. The CDR3 totals 20 residues. Trimming removed 4 bases from V and 2 bases from J; junction bases left unmatched: 20. The germline V gene encodes CDR1 SGHVS and CDR2 FNYEAQ. The CDR3 spells CASSSPGQRTKAGPGNTIYF. The CDR3 nucleotides are TGTGCCAGCAGCTCACCGGGACAGAGGACGAAAGCTGGACCTGGAAACACCATATATTTT.

The count of this clone is one. The chain uses TRBV4-3 and TRBJ2-7; maybe TRBD1 (6 bases). The CDR3 totals 15 residues. V gave up 4 bases and J gave up 2 bases, with 15 bases separating them. Looked up from germline, CDR1 is LGHNA and CDR2 is YSLEER. The chain's CDR3 is CASSLQRGGPYEQYF. The CDR3 coding sequence is TGCGCCAGCAGCCTCCAAAGAGGGGGACCCTACGAGCAGTACTTC.

CDR3 nucleotide sequence: TGTGCCAGCAGCCGAAACAGGGCCTCTGGAAACACCATATATTTT. This gives the protein CASSRNRASGNTIYF. The genes are TRBV11-2 and TRBJ1-3, with D possibly being TRBD1 (6 bases). Germline lookup yields CDR1 SGHAT and CDR2 FQNNGV. The V and J ends lost 5 bases and 0 bases respectively, with 11 bases between them. CDR3 length: 15 amino acids.

The CDR3 nucleotides read TGTGCCAGCAGGCCCCGGGGGACAGGGGACTATGGCTACACCTTC. As protein: CASRPRGTGDYGYTF. This chain joins TRBV6-5 and TRBJ1-2; 10 nucleotides align to TRBD1. The V and J ends lost 6 bases and 3 bases, in that order; junction bases with no gene match: 7. The CDR3 has 15 residues. The germline V gene encodes CDR1 MNHEY and CDR2 SVGAGI.

The V call is TRBV11-2, the J call TRBJ2-3; TRBD2 matches 7 bases. The CDR3 length is 15 residues. Germline loops: CDR1 SGHAT, CDR2 FQNNGV. V trimming: 5 bases; J trimming: 2 bases; junction bases outside the gene matches: 7. In nucleotides, the CDR3 is TGTGCCAGCAGCCCCCTGGGAGGGACCACAGATACGCAGTATTTT. It specifies CASSPLGGTTDTQYF.

This clone has a single count. The V call is TRBV6-1, the J call TRBJ2-2; the match to TRBD2 covers 8 bases. This CDR3 spans 18 amino acids. CDR1 and CDR2 (germline): MNHNS, SASEGT. V lost 1 base to trimming and J lost 7 bases; unmatched junction nucleotides: 14. The CDR3 sequence is CASSEGGERETVVGELFF. The CDR3 coding sequence is TGTGCCAGCAGTGAAGGCGGTGAGCGGGAGACGGTCGTCGGGGAGCTGTTTTTT.

This chain joins TRBV5-1 and TRBJ2-3, with D uncertain. Germline CDR1 and CDR2: SGHRS and YFSETQ. The V end was cut by 0 bases, the J end by 6 bases, with 11 bases between. There are 14 residues in the CDR3. CDR3: CASSLVRSPDTQYF. In DNA form, the CDR3 reads TGCGCCAGCAGCTTGGTGCGTAGCCCCGATACGCAGTATTTT.